The rows below give T cell receptor beta chains drawn from one sample of a study of regulatory T cells in long-lasting Graves disease. Using its own MiXCR run on the multiplex PCR reads, TCRdb lists one record per CDR3 protein. The sample records about 420,000 distinct CDR3 sequences, around 22% being singletons. The sample consisted of peripheral blood mononuclear cells (PBMCs), taken when the disease was refractory, from a patient treated with antithyroid drugs. The receptors shown here come from a female donor with Graves disease. CDR3s include the opening cysteine and the closing phenylalanine or tryptophan. D genes are given only for firm matches. Not all rows give a size; the values are once, few, many and, for expanded clones, a class.

d_gene: NA; abundance: many; v_gene: TRBV6-1; j_gene: TRBJ2-4; CDR3nt: TGTGCCAGCAGCCTCGAGCCCGGGATCAAAAACATTCAGTACTTC; CDR3aa: CASSLEPGIKNIQYF
d_gene: TRBD1; abundance: NA; v_gene: TRBV11-2; j_gene: TRBJ1-1; CDR3nt: TGTGCCAGCAACGACCGGGACAGTTACTTTGAAGCTTTCTTT; CDR3aa: CASNDRDSYFEAFF
d_gene: NA; abundance: many; v_gene: TRBV28; j_gene: TRBJ1-6; CDR3nt: TGTGCCAGCAGGGTCAGGGTGGGGCATAATTCACCCCTCCACTTT; CDR3aa: CASRVRVGHNSPLHF
d_gene: NA; abundance: many; v_gene: TRBV12-3/TRBV12-4; j_gene: TRBJ1-5; CDR3nt: TGTGCCAGCAGTTCCTTGGCGGGGGCCGGCAATCAGCCCCAGCATTTT; CDR3aa: CASSSLAGAGNQPQHF
d_gene: NA; abundance: many; v_gene: TRBV11-2; j_gene: TRBJ2-5; CDR3nt: TGTGCCAGCAGCTCCCCAGTGACCCAGTACTTC; CDR3aa: CASSSPVTQYF
d_gene: NA; abundance: many; v_gene: TRBV20-1; j_gene: TRBJ2-7; CDR3nt: TGCAGTGCTAGGGGACTGAACTACGAGCAGTACTTC; CDR3aa: CSARGLNYEQYF
d_gene: NA; abundance: many; v_gene: TRBV7-2; j_gene: TRBJ2-7; CDR3nt: TGTGCCAGCAGCCGGAGGGCTAGGGACACTTACTCAAGCTCCTACGAGCAGTACTTC; CDR3aa: CASSRRARDTYSSSYEQYF
d_gene: NA; abundance: many; v_gene: TRBV6-1; j_gene: TRBJ1-5; CDR3nt: TGTGCCAGCATGGACAGAACCAGAAGTTATAGCAATCAGCCCCAGCATTTT; CDR3aa: CASMDRTRSYSNQPQHF
d_gene: NA; abundance: few; v_gene: TRBV7-9; j_gene: TRBJ2-7; CDR3nt: TGTGCCAGCAGCCAGACACTGTCCTACGAGCAGTACTTC; CDR3aa: CASSQTLSYEQYF
d_gene: TRBD2; abundance: few; v_gene: TRBV7-2; j_gene: TRBJ2-7; CDR3nt: TGTGCCAGCAGCTTAGCGGGGACTAGCGGGAGTCTGTACGAGCAGTACTTC; CDR3aa: CASSLAGTSGSLYEQYF
d_gene: TRBD1; abundance: NA; v_gene: TRBV12-3/TRBV12-4; j_gene: TRBJ1-1; CDR3nt: TGTGCCAGCAGTTTAGAGGGGGCGTATACTGAAGCTTTCTTT; CDR3aa: CASSLEGAYTEAFF
d_gene: NA; abundance: many; v_gene: TRBV6-1; j_gene: TRBJ1-4; CDR3nt: TGTGCCAGCAGGGCCGGGACGGGTAATGAAAAACTGTTTTTT; CDR3aa: CASRAGTGNEKLFF
d_gene: TRBD1; abundance: many; v_gene: TRBV28; j_gene: TRBJ2-7; CDR3nt: TGTGCCAGCAGTTTATCGGGACAGGGAAGCGAGCAGTACTTC; CDR3aa: CASSLSGQGSEQYF
d_gene: TRBD1; abundance: few; v_gene: TRBV5-1; j_gene: TRBJ2-7; CDR3nt: TGCGCCAGCAGCTTGGTGGGGACAGGGGCATCCGAGCAGTACTTC; CDR3aa: CASSLVGTGASEQYF
d_gene: TRBD1; abundance: NA; v_gene: TRBV15; j_gene: TRBJ1-5; CDR3nt: TGTGCCACCAGCAGAGAGGGACAGGGTTTTATTGGGAGCAATCAGCCCCAGCATTTT; CDR3aa: CATSREGQGFIGSNQPQHF
d_gene: TRBD1; abundance: few; v_gene: TRBV6-1; j_gene: TRBJ1-3; CDR3nt: TGTGCCAGCACCATCCGAGGCAGGGGGCTATCTGGAAACACCATATATTTT; CDR3aa: CASTIRGRGLSGNTIYF
d_gene: NA; abundance: many; v_gene: TRBV2; j_gene: TRBJ2-7; CDR3nt: TGTGCCAGCAGTGGAGAGGCTTACGAGCAGTACTTC; CDR3aa: CASSGEAYEQYF
d_gene: TRBD1; abundance: few; v_gene: TRBV30; j_gene: TRBJ1-2; CDR3nt: TGTGCCTGGAGTAAGGGGACAGGGGGGCAGGAGGGCTACACCTTC; CDR3aa: CAWSKGTGGQEGYTF
d_gene: TRBD1; abundance: NA; v_gene: TRBV28; j_gene: TRBJ1-5; CDR3nt: TGTGCCAGCAGTTTGGGGACAGGGGGCCATATAAGCAATCAGCCCCAGCATTTT; CDR3aa: CASSLGTGGHISNQPQHF
d_gene: NA; abundance: NA; v_gene: TRBV29-1; j_gene: TRBJ2-1; CDR3nt: TGCAGCGTTGAATTCCTCTACAATGAGCAGTTCTTC; CDR3aa: CSVEFLYNEQFF
d_gene: NA; abundance: NA; v_gene: TRBV4-3; j_gene: TRBJ2-2; CDR3nt: TGCGCCAGCAGCCAAGCGCGGCAGGGCGGCACCGGGGAGCTGTTTTTT; CDR3aa: CASSQARQGGTGELFF
d_gene: NA; abundance: few; v_gene: TRBV3-1; j_gene: TRBJ1-5; CDR3nt: TGTGCCAGCAGCCAAGAGGGTTTTGGCAATCAGCCCCAGCATTTT; CDR3aa: CASSQEGFGNQPQHF
d_gene: TRBD1; abundance: few; v_gene: TRBV3-1; j_gene: TRBJ2-7; CDR3nt: TGTGCCAGCAGCGCCGGGACAGCCTCCTCCTACGAGCAGTACTTC; CDR3aa: CASSAGTASSYEQYF
d_gene: TRBD2; abundance: many; v_gene: TRBV7-8; j_gene: TRBJ2-7; CDR3nt: TGTGCCAGCAGCTACTCGGGACTAGGGATCTACGAGCAGTACTTC; CDR3aa: CASSYSGLGIYEQYF
d_gene: NA; abundance: NA; v_gene: TRBV5-1; j_gene: TRBJ2-4; CDR3nt: TGCGCCAGCAGCTTCCTAGCGAGCGGAGCCAAAAACATTCAGTACTTC; CDR3aa: CASSFLASGAKNIQYF
d_gene: NA; abundance: few; v_gene: TRBV27; j_gene: TRBJ2-7; CDR3nt: TGTGCCAGCAGTGCCCCCGGGACTCGCGCCTACGAGCAGTACTTC; CDR3aa: CASSAPGTRAYEQYF
d_gene: NA; abundance: NA; v_gene: TRBV25-1; j_gene: TRBJ2-7; CDR3nt: TGTGCCAGCAGTGAATTTGGGGGAACCTACGAGCAGTACTTC; CDR3aa: CASSEFGGTYEQYF
d_gene: NA; abundance: NA; v_gene: TRBV7-8; j_gene: TRBJ1-5; CDR3nt: TGTGCCAGCGGAAGTCAGGGAGGCAGCAATCAGCCCCAGCATTTT; CDR3aa: CASGSQGGSNQPQHF
d_gene: TRBD1; abundance: few; v_gene: TRBV6-2/TRBV6-3; j_gene: TRBJ2-7; CDR3nt: TGTGCCAGCCGTTTGACCGGGACAGCCTACGAGCAGTACTTC; CDR3aa: CASRLTGTAYEQYF
d_gene: NA; abundance: NA; v_gene: TRBV10-3; j_gene: TRBJ1-5; CDR3nt: TGTGCCATCAGTGAGTCGAGGGCAGGCAATCAGCCCCAGCATTTT; CDR3aa: CAISESRAGNQPQHF
d_gene: NA; abundance: many; v_gene: TRBV11-2; j_gene: TRBJ2-7; CDR3nt: TGTGCCAGCAGCCACGGGCCGACACCCTACGAGCAGTACTTC; CDR3aa: CASSHGPTPYEQYF
d_gene: NA; abundance: NA; v_gene: TRBV3-1; j_gene: TRBJ1-2; CDR3nt: TGTGCCAGCAGCCAAACACAGGGAAACTATGGCTACGCCTTC; CDR3aa: CASSQTQGNYGYAF
d_gene: NA; abundance: many; v_gene: TRBV30; j_gene: TRBJ1-2; CDR3nt: TGTGCCTGGAGCCGAGCAGGGGATGCCTATGGCTACACCTTC; CDR3aa: CAWSRAGDAYGYTF
d_gene: TRBD1; abundance: once; v_gene: TRBV6-1; j_gene: TRBJ1-2; CDR3nt: TGTGCCAGCAGATTCGGGACAGTCTTTTATGGCTACACCTTC; CDR3aa: CASRFGTVFYGYTF
d_gene: NA; abundance: NA; v_gene: TRBV12-3/TRBV12-4; j_gene: TRBJ1-2; CDR3nt: TGTGTCAGCAGGATGACAGTGGCCTCGGACTACACCTTC; CDR3aa: CVSRMTVASDYTF
d_gene: NA; abundance: few; v_gene: TRBV5-5; j_gene: TRBJ1-4; CDR3nt: TGTGCCAGCAGCCCCTCTGAGGGAGAAAAACTGTTTTTT; CDR3aa: CASSPSEGEKLFF
d_gene: TRBD1; abundance: many; v_gene: TRBV5-6; j_gene: TRBJ1-1; CDR3nt: TGTGCCAGCAGCTTGGGGACAGGGATAACTGAAGCTTTCTTT; CDR3aa: CASSLGTGITEAFF
d_gene: NA; abundance: NA; v_gene: TRBV7-2; j_gene: TRBJ2-1; CDR3nt: TGTGCCAGCAGCAGAGCGGGTCGCAGCTACAATGAGCAGTTCTTC; CDR3aa: CASSRAGRSYNEQFF
d_gene: TRBD1; abundance: NA; v_gene: TRBV12-3/TRBV12-4; j_gene: TRBJ2-7; CDR3nt: TGTGCCAGCAGTTTCGGGACAGCCTCTGGAGACTTC; CDR3aa: CASSFGTASGDF
d_gene: TRBD2; abundance: few; v_gene: TRBV7-3; j_gene: TRBJ2-7; CDR3nt: TGTGCCAGCAGCTCCGGTGTAGCGGGACCCTACGAGCAGTACTTC; CDR3aa: CASSSGVAGPYEQYF
d_gene: NA; abundance: NA; v_gene: TRBV19; j_gene: TRBJ1-5; CDR3nt: TGTGCCAGTAGTATAGAGGGGGGTAGCAATCAGCCCCAGCATTTT; CDR3aa: CASSIEGGSNQPQHF
d_gene: TRBD2; abundance: NA; v_gene: TRBV20-1; j_gene: TRBJ2-6; CDR3nt: TGCAGTGCTCCCGGGACTAGCGGGTCTGGGGCCAACGTCCTGACTTTC; CDR3aa: CSAPGTSGSGANVLTF
d_gene: TRBD1; abundance: NA; v_gene: TRBV27; j_gene: TRBJ2-1; CDR3nt: TGTGCCAGCAGTTTCAAGGACAGGGGGCTAAATGAGCAGTTCTTC; CDR3aa: CASSFKDRGLNEQFF
d_gene: TRBD1; abundance: many; v_gene: TRBV5-1; j_gene: TRBJ1-1; CDR3nt: TGCGCCAGCAGCTTTGCCGGGACAGGGGGAGACACTGAAGCTTTCTTT; CDR3aa: CASSFAGTGGDTEAFF
d_gene: NA; abundance: NA; v_gene: TRBV9; j_gene: TRBJ1-3; CDR3nt: TGTGCCAGCAGCGTCTCCTTACAGAGAAGCGGTGGAAACACCATATATTTT; CDR3aa: CASSVSLQRSGGNTIYF
d_gene: NA; abundance: NA; v_gene: TRBV9; j_gene: TRBJ2-2; CDR3nt: TGTGCCAGCAGCGTAGAACCTAGGCTTCCGCTCGCAACCGGGGAGCTGTTTTTT; CDR3aa: CASSVEPRLPLATGELFF
d_gene: TRBD2; abundance: few; v_gene: TRBV18; j_gene: TRBJ2-7; CDR3nt: TGTGCCAGCTCACCACGGCCTAGCGGAGGGAGCTCCTACGAGCAGTACTTC; CDR3aa: CASSPRPSGGSSYEQYF